These 9 T cell receptor beta chains came from one sample sequenced in a study of CD8 T cells in ankylosing spondylitis. Their target antigens are unknown. TCRdb re-called the 5' RACE reads with MiXCR, one entry per CDR3 protein. This table has 300,000 to 400,000 distinct CDR3 sequences, about a fifth appearing once. Regarding the study as a whole: It appeared that ankylosing spondylitis blood was characterized by a TCR beta motif of fewer than 10 highly homologous variants.

The sequenced material came from blood, either unsorted or a sorted T cell fraction (not recorded which). All receptors derive from a male donor with ankylosing spondylitis.

V gene TRBV6-5 combines with J gene TRBJ1-1; D uncertain. CDR3 size: 16 residues. CDR1 is MNHEY and CDR2 is SVGAGI in the germline V gene. Trimming removed 0 bases from V and 3 bases from J, with 14 bases in between. In nucleotides, the CDR3 is TGTGCCAGCAGTTACTCGTCCGGACTGGGTGACACTGAAGCTTTCTTT. Amino acids: CASSYSSGLGDTEAFF.

The J gene is TRBJ2-1, the V gene TRBV12-3 or TRBV12-4, with D possibly matching TRBD2 (5 bases). This CDR3 has 15 amino acids. The V end was cut by 6 bases, the J end by 1 base, with 13 bases between. CDR3 sequence (DNA): TGTGCCAGCAGAAAAACCCGGAGGTCCTACAATGAGCAGTTCTTC. The encoded protein is CASRKTRRSYNEQFF.

This clonotype appeared a few times. The J gene is TRBJ1-5, the V gene TRBV20-1; a weak D match, TRBD1 (6 bases). Germline CDR1 is DFQATT and CDR2 is SNEGSKA (reference sequence). The CDR3 consists of 13 residues. V dropped 7 bases and J dropped 6 bases, with 16 bases sitting between them. CDR3 residues: CSVDGQLGQPQHF. In nucleotides, the CDR3 is TGCAGTGTTGATGGACAGCTTGGTCAGCCCCAGCATTTT.

The gene calls are TRBV24-1 and TRBJ2-1, with D hard to call. Germline V gene data show CDR1 as KGHDR and CDR2 as SFDVKD. V lost 6 bases and J 6 bases, leaving 14 bases between the germline ends. This CDR3 is 14 amino acids long. This chain's CDR3 is CATSRPSAANEQFF. CDR3 DNA sequence: TGTGCCACCAGTAGGCCTAGTGCGGCCAATGAGCAGTTCTTC.

The chain employs TRBV5-5 and TRBJ1-4; D may be TRBD1 (6 bases). V was pared by 4 bases and J by 6 bases, with 16 bases between. This CDR3 has 15 residues. Germline CDR1 is SGHKS and CDR2 is YYEKEE (reference sequence). The CDR3 sequence is CASSPLGAADEKLFF. CDR3 sequence (DNA): TGTGCCAGCAGCCCCCTGGGGGCAGCGGATGAAAAACTGTTTTTT.

This clonotype was found a few times. The chain has TRBV6-1 and TRBJ2-7; D gene unclear. Trimming took 7 bases from V and 2 from J, leaving 9 bases between them. The CDR3 has 12 amino acids. Per the germline V gene, CDR1 is MNHNS and CDR2 is SASEGT. The CDR3 sequence is CASKGYTYEQYF. Written as DNA, the CDR3 is TGTGCCAGCAAGGGCTATACCTACGAGCAGTACTTC.

This clonotype came up a few times. The chain has TRBV6-5 and TRBJ2-1; D is unresolved. The CDR3 covers 12 residues. Trimming left V 5 bases short and J 7 bases short, with 9 bases between. Germline CDR1 is MNHEY and CDR2 is SVGAGI. In nucleotides, the CDR3 is TGTGCCAGCAGTCGACTCGGGAATGAGCAGTTCTTC. Translating it yields CASSRLGNEQFF.

This clonotype was found many times. J is TRBJ2-1 and V is TRBV12-3 or TRBV12-4; the match to TRBD2 covers 9 bases. This CDR3 contains 15 residues. J lost 4 bases, V lost 7 bases, and 8 bases had no gene match. For the CDR3, the DNA is TGTGCCAGCATTCCAGGACTAGCGTATTACAATGAGCAGTTCTTC. This encodes CASIPGLAYYNEQFF.

This chain connects TRBV7-2 to TRBJ1-4; 9 nucleotides match TRBD1. Trimming at V came to 4 bases and at J to 6 bases, leaving 6 bases not matched to a gene. CDR1 and CDR2 (germline): SGHTA, FQGNSA. This CDR3 has 15 residues. The DNA for the CDR3 is TGTGCCAGCAGCTCTACTGGGACAGGGTATGAAAAACTGTTTTTT. The encoded protein is CASSSTGTGYEKLFF.